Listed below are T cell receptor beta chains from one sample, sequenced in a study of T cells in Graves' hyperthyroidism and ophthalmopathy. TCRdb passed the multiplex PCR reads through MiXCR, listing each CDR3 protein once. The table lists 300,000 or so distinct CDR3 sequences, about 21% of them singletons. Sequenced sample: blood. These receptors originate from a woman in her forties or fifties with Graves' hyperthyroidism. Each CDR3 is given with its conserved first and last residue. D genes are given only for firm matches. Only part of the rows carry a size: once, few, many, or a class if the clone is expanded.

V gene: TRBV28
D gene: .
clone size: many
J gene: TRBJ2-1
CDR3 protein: CASSSSDGLTDEQFF
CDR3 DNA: .

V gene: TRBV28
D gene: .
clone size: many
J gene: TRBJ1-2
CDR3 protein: CASSPQGPYGYTF
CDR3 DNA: TGTGCCAGCAGCCCGCAGGGGCCCTATGGCTACACCTTC

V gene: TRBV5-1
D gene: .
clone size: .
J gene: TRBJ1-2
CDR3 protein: CASSLATGSRTF
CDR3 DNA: TGCGCCAGCAGCTTGGCCACAGGGAGTCGCACCTTC

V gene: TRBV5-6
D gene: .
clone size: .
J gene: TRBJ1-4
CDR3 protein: CAGSAGGANEKLFF
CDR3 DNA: TGTGCCGGCAGCGCGGGGGGGGCTAATGAAAAACTGTTTTTT

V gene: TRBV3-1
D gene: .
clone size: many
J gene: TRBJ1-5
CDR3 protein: CASSQDAVSNQPQHF
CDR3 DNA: TGTGCCAGCAGCCAAGATGCAGTTAGCAATCAGCCCCAGCATTTT

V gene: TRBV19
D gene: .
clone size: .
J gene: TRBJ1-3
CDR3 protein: CASSTPAGALRSSGNTIYF
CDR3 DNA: TGTGCCAGTAGTACGCCCGCGGGGGCTTTGCGGAGCTCTGGAAACACCATATATTTT

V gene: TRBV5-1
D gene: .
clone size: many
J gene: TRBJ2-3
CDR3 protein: CASRLSEVTDTQYF
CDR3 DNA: TGCGCCAGCAGACTTAGCGAGGTCACAGATACGCAGTATTTT

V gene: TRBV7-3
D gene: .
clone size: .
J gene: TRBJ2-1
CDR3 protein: CASSRKGGPENEQFF
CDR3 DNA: TGTGCCAGCAGTCGAAAGGGGGGGCCTGAAAATGAGCAGTTCTTC

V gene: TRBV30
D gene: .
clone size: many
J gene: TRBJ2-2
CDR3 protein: CAALGVTGELFF
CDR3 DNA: TGTGCCGCTCTTGGTGTCACCGGGGAGCTGTTTTTT

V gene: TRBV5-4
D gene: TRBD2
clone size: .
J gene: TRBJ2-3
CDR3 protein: CASSLSGGGTGTQYF
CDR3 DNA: TGTGCCAGCAGCTTGAGCGGGGGGGGCACGGGGACGCAGTATTTT

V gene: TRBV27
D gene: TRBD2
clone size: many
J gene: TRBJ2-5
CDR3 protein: CASTPESSGGWETQYF
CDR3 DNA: TGTGCCAGCACCCCGGAGTCAAGCGGGGGTTGGGAGACCCAGTACTTC

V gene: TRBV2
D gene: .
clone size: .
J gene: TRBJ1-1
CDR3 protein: CASFVHGMNTEAFF
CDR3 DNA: TGTGCCAGCTTTGTTCACGGGATGAACACTGAAGCTTTCTTT

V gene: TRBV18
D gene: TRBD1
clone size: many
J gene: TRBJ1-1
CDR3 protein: CATGGQRNTEAFF
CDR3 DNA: TGTGCCACCGGGGGACAGCGGAACACTGAAGCTTTCTTT

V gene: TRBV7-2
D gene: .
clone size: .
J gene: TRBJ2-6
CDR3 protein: CASSPGSPDSGANVLTF
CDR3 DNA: TGTGCCAGCAGCCCAGGTTCCCCTGACTCTGGGGCCAACGTCCTGACTTTC

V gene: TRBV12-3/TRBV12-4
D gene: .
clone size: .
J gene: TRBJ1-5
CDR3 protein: CASSFGPHSNQPQHF
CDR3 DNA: TGTGCCAGCAGTTTCGGGCCCCACTCTAATCAGCCCCAGCATTTT

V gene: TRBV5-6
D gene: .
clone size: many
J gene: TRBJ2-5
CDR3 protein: CASSSPRGPETQYF
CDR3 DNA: TGTGCCAGCAGCTCTCCTAGGGGCCCAGAGACCCAGTACTTC

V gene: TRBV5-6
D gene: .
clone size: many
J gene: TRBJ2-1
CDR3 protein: CASSWRERDNEQFF
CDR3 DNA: TGTGCCAGCAGCTGGAGGGAAAGGGACAATGAGCAGTTCTTC

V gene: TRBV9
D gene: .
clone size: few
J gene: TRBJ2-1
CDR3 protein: CASSIQTGRVPNNEQFF
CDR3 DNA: TGTGCCAGCAGCATACAGACAGGTAGAGTCCCTAACAATGAGCAGTTCTTC

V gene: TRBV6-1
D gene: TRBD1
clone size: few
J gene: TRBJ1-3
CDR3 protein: CASSLDRGNIGNTIYF
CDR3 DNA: TGTGCCAGCAGTCTAGACAGGGGTAATATTGGAAACACCATATATTTT

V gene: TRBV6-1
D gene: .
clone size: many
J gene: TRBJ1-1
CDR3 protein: CASSERADWTEAFF
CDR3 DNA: TGTGCCAGCAGTGAAAGAGCTGATTGGACTGAAGCTTTCTTT

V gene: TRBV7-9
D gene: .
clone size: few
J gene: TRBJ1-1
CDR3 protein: CASLSSGGNTEAFF
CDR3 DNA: TGTGCCAGCCTATCCTCGGGGGGGAACACTGAAGCTTTCTTT

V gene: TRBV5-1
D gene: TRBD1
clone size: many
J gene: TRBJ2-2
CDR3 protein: CASADRGANTGELFF
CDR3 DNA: TGCGCCAGCGCCGACAGGGGAGCGAACACCGGGGAGCTGTTTTTT

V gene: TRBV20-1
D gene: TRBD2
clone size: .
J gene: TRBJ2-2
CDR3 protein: CSARRREVSTGELFF
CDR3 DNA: TGCAGTGCTAGACGGCGGGAGGTGTCTACCGGGGAGCTGTTTTTT

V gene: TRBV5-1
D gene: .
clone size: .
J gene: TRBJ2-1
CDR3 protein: CASSSASAYNEQFF
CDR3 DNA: TGCGCCAGCAGCTCCGCCTCGGCGTACAATGAGCAGTTCTTC

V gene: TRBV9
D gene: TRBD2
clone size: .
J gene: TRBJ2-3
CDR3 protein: CASSLTSVPTDTQYF
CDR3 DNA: TGTGCCAGCAGCCTTACTAGCGTCCCCACAGATACGCAGTATTTT

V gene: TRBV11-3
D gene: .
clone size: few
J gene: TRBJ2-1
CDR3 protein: CASSLSRAANYNEQFF
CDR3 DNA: TGTGCCAGCAGCTTATCCCGAGCAGCCAACTACAATGAGCAGTTCTTC

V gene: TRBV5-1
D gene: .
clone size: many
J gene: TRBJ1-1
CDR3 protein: CASSLGRGGAEAFF
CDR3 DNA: TGCGCCAGCAGCCTTGGGAGGGGGGGCGCTGAAGCTTTCTTT

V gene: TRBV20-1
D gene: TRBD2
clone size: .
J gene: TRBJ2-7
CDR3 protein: CSADSGRLYEQYF
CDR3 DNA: TGCAGTGCCGATAGCGGGAGGTTATACGAGCAGTACTTC

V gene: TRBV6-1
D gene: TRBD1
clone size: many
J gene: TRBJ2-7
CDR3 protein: CASSAGTGDEQYF
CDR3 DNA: TGTGCCAGCAGTGCAGGGACAGGGGACGAGCAGTACTTC

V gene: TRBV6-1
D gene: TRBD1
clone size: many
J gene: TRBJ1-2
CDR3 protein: CASSTESGGDYGYTF
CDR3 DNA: TGTGCCAGCAGTACCGAATCAGGGGGCGACTATGGCTACACCTTC

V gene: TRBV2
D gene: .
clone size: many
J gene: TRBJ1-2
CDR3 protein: CASSETRSYGYTF
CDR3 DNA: TGTGCCAGCAGTGAGACAAGATCATATGGCTACACCTTC

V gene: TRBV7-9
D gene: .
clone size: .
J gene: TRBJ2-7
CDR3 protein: CASSLLPPAGHSYEQYF
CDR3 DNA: TGTGCCAGCAGCTTACTCCCCCCGGCGGGACACTCCTACGAGCAGTACTTC

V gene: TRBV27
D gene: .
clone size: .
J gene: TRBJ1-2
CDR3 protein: CASSLSGGLGYTF
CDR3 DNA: TGTGCCAGCAGTTTATCGGGGGGACTAGGCTACACCTTC

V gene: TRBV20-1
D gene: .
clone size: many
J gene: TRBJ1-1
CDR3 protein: CSARVGGNMNTEAFF
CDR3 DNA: TGCAGTGCTAGAGTTGGGGGGAACATGAACACTGAAGCTTTCTTT

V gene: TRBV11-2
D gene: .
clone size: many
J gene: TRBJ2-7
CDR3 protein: CASSARDGFYEQYF
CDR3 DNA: TGTGCCAGCAGCGCGCGGGACGGGTTCTACGAGCAGTACTTC

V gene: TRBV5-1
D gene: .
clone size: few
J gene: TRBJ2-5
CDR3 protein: CASSFNRQETQYF
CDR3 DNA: TGCGCCAGCAGCTTCAACAGACAAGAGACCCAGTACTTC

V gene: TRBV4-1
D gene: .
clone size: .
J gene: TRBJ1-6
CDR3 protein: CASSQDVVLFYNSPLHF
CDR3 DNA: TGCGCCAGCAGCCAAGATGTGGTGCTCTTTTATAATTCACCCCTCCACTTT

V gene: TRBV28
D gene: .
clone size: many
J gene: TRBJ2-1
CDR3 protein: CASRDSGTPYNEQFF
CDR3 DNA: TGTGCCAGCAGGGACTCAGGGACCCCTTACAATGAGCAGTTCTTC

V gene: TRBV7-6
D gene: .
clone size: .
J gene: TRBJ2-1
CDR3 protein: CASSTLGEQFF
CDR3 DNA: TGTGCCAGCAGCACTCTCGGGGAGCAGTTCTTC

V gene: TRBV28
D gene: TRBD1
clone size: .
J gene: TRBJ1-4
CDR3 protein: CASSLTGVEKLFF
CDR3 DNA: TGTGCCAGCAGTCTCACAGGGGTTGAAAAACTGTTTTTT

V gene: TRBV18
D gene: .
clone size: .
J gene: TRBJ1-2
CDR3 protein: CASSPLENYGYTF
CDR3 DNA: TGTGCCAGCTCACCACTTGAGAACTATGGCTACACCTTC

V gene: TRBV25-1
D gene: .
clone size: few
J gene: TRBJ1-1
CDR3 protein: CASSGFPMNTEAFF
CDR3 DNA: TGTGCCAGCAGTGGTTTTCCGATGAACACTGAAGCTTTCTTT

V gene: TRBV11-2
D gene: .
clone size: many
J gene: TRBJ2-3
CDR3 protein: CASSLGIHTDTQYF
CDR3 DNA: TGTGCCAGCAGCTTGGGCATTCACACAGATACGCAGTATTTT

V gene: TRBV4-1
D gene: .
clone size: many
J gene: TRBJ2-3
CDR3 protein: CASSPLGFNTQYF
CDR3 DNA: TGCGCCAGCAGCCCCCTCGGGTTCAATACGCAGTATTTT

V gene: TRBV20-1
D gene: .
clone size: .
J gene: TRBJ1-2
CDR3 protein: CSLWGAYGYTF
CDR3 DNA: TGCAGCCTGTGGGGCGCCTATGGCTACACCTTC

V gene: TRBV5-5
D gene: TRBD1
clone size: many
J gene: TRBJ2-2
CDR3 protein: CASGLYFYLDRDSAGELFF
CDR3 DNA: TGTGCCAGCGGACTTTACTTTTACCTGGACAGGGATAGTGCCGGGGAGCTGTTTTTT

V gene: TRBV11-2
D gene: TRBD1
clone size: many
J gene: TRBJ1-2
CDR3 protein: CASSSMTGKRTDYGYTF
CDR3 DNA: TGTGCCAGCAGCTCCATGACAGGGAAGCGCACGGACTATGGCTACACCTTC

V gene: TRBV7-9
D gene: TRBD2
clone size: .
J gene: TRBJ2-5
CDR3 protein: CASSSPGGGETQYF
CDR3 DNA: TGTGCCAGCAGCTCACCGGGGGGGGGAGAGACCCAGTACTTC

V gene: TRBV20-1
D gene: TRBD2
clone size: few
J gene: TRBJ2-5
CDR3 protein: CSVGGLRLETQYF
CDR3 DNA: TGCAGCGTGGGGGGACTACGACTAGAGACCCAGTACTTC

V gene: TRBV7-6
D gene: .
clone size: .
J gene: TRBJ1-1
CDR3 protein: CASSLEAGGRGEAFF
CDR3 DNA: TGTGCCAGCAGCCTTGAAGCTGGGGGCCGGGGTGAAGCTTTCTTT

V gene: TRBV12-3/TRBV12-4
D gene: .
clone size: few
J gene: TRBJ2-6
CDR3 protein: CASSTQTETRTGANVLTF
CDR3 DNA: TGTGCCAGCAGTACACAGACAGAAACCCGTACTGGGGCCAACGTCCTGACTTTC

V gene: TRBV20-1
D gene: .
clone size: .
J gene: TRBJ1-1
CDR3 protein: CSANRQMNTEAFF
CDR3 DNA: TGCAGTGCTAATAGGCAGATGAACACTGAAGCTTTCTTT

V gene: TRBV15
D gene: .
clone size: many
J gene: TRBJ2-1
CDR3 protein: CATSRYGKQSSYNEQFF
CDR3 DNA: TGTGCCACCAGCAGGTACGGCAAACAAAGCTCCTACAATGAGCAGTTCTTC

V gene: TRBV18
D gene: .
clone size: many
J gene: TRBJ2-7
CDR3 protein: CASSPEFFGISYEQYF
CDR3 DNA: TGTGCCAGCTCACCAGAGTTCTTCGGCATCAGCTACGAGCAGTACTTC

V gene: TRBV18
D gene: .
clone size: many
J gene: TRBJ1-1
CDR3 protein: CASSPFARENTEAFF
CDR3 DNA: TGTGCCAGCTCACCATTTGCCAGGGAGAACACTGAAGCTTTCTTT

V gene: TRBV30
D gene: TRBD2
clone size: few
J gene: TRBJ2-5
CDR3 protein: CAWIPRGRDLQETQYF
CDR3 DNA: TGTGCCTGGATACCGCGGGGGAGGGACCTACAAGAGACCCAGTACTTC